These 25 T cell receptor beta chains were all obtained from the same sample, sequenced in a study of beta chain features in type 1 diabetes. Isolated RNA was reverse transcribed in full, so expressed TCRB transcripts were sequenced. Here immunoSEQ multiplex PCR was the method, and the copy in TCRdb shows in-frame clones only, minus some. The repertoire has some 270,000 clones, approximately 8% of them found once; the top ten carry more than 0.9%. The sequencing sample was made of central memory CD4+ T cells from blood. Receptor source: a woman aged 18-29 years in good health.

The V call is TRBV4-3, the J call TRBJ2-2; 7 nucleotides agree with TRBD2. Germline loops: CDR1 LGHNA, CDR2 YSLEER. The junction had 7 bases not matched to a gene; V was cut back by 3 bases and J by 6 bases. The CDR3 has 15 amino acids. In DNA form, the CDR3 reads TGCGCCAGCAGCCACCGGGCGGGAGTTCCCGGGGAGCTGTTTTTT. It encodes CASSHRAGVPGELFF.

V and J are TRBV13 and TRBJ2-7; 9 nucleotides line up with TRBD1. This CDR3 has 14 amino acids. With 5 bases clipped from V and 7 bases from J, the junction kept 9 bases outside the gene matches. In germline, CDR1 is PRHDT, CDR2 FYEKMQ (reference sequence). CDR3 amino acids: CASSPLHRGHEQYV. In DNA form, the CDR3 reads TGTGCCAGCAGCCCCCTCCACAGGGGGCATGAGCAGTACGTC.

This clone was counted many times. The rearrangement uses TRBV6-6 and TRBJ1-2; 11 nucleotides align to TRBD1. The germline gives CDR1 MNHNY, CDR2 SVGAGI (reference sequence). The trim removed 4 bases at V and 8 bases at J, leaving 12 bases unmatched. The CDR3 extends over 16 amino acids. This CDR3 is CASSSPDGQGAGGYTF. For the CDR3, the DNA is TGTGCCAGCAGTTCACCAGACGGACAGGGGGCCGGAGGCTACACCTTC.

There are many counts of this clone. The chain employs TRBV7-3 and TRBJ1-1, with D unclear. The CDR3 loop spans 13 amino acids. The germline V and J ends were trimmed by 3 bases and 4 bases, with 9 bases remaining between them. The V gene's germline CDR1 is SGHTA and CDR2 FQGTGA. The CDR3 protein is CASSFEESTEAFF. The CDR3 DNA reads as TGTGCCAGCAGCTTCGAGGAATCCACTGAAGCTTTCTTT.

This clone was detected only a few times. The V call is TRBV6-9, the J call TRBJ2-3, with D possibly being TRBD1 (6 bases). V shed 8 bases and J shed 3 bases, with 18 bases lying between them. Germline values: CDR1 MNHGY, CDR2 SVAAGI. The CDR3 totals 15 residues. The CDR3 spells CASVLKTTGTDTQYF. As DNA, the CDR3 is TGTGCCAGCGTATTGAAGACGACAGGAACAGATACGCAGTATTTT.

This clone was seen a few times. The chain combines TRBV2 with TRBJ2-7; a weak D match, TRBD1 (6 bases). Per germline, CDR1 SNHLY and CDR2 FYNNEI. V lost 6 bases, J lost 4 bases, and 22 bases lay in between. The CDR3 contains 16 residues. The CDR3 loop is CASSVTMGAMVYEQYF. The CDR3 coding sequence is TGTGCCAGCAGCGTCACGATGGGGGCGATGGTTTACGAGCAGTACTTC.

The chain recombines TRBV4-1 with TRBJ1-2; D gene ambiguous. Germline V CDR1 and CDR2: MGHRA, YSYEKL. This CDR3 is 15 amino acids long. V gave up 0 bases and J gave up 3 bases, with 11 bases separating them. In DNA form, the CDR3 reads TGCGCCAGCAGCCAAGATCGGGGATCCTACTATGGCTACACCTTC. This codes for CASSQDRGSYYGYTF.

This clone was seen repeatedly, ten times or more. J is TRBJ2-1 and V is TRBV15, with 12 bases lining up with TRBD2. The length of the CDR3 is 18 residues. V lost 1 base to trimming and J lost 0 bases; unmatched junction nucleotides: 4. The germline V gene encodes CDR1 LNHNV and CDR2 YYDKDF (reference sequence). The CDR3 region has the DNA TGTGCCACCAGCAGAGTCCAGACTAGCGGGGGCTCCTACAATGAGCAGTTCTTC. Amino acids: CATSRVQTSGGSYNEQFF.

This clone showed up just a few times. The chain links TRBV28 to TRBJ1-1; no clear D gene. V lost 3 bases to trimming and J lost 4 bases, with 12 bases between them. Germline values: CDR1 MDHEN, CDR2 SYDVKM. The CDR3 runs to 14 residues. CDR3 residues: CASSFVGLGTEAFF. As DNA, the CDR3 is TGTGCCAGCAGTTTCGTGGGTTTGGGCACTGAAGCTTTCTTT.

The chain recombines TRBV6-5 with TRBJ1-5, with no clear D. The CDR3 consists of 14 residues. Trimming stripped 2 bases from V and 5 bases from J, with 10 bases between. Germline assignment: CDR1 MNHEY and CDR2 SVGAGI. The CDR3 sequence: CASSYQVGYQPQHF. The DNA for the CDR3 is TGTGCCAGCAGTTACCAGGTTGGTTATCAGCCCCAGCATTTT.

A few counts support this clone. This CDR3 is CASSQGTGSGGNTIYF. As DNA, the CDR3 is TGTGCCAGCAGCCAAGGAACAGGTAGCGGTGGAAACACCATATATTTT. The chain couples TRBV14 to TRBJ1-3; D is possibly TRBD1 (5 bases). CDR1 is SGHDN and CDR2 is FVKESK in the germline V gene. V dropped 1 base and J dropped 3 bases, with 13 bases sitting between them. The CDR3 has 16 amino acids.

This clone was recorded at least ten times. The chain has TRBV28 and TRBJ2-1; possibly TRBD1 for D (6 bases). Between the trimmed V and J ends, which lost 4 bases and 0 bases, there was a span of 16 bases. The CDR3 length is 17 residues. Germline V CDR1 and CDR2: MDHEN, SYDVKM. This chain's CDR3 is CASSSTRGVSSYNEQFF. CDR3 DNA sequence: TGTGCCAGCAGTTCAACCAGGGGCGTTAGCTCCTACAATGAGCAGTTCTTC.

This clone has a handful of counts. The chain carries TRBV9 and TRBJ2-5, with D unclear. The length of the CDR3 is 16 residues. Looked up from germline, CDR1 is SGDLS and CDR2 is YYNGEE. V lost 0 bases and J 2 bases, leaving 14 bases between the germline ends. The CDR3 sequence is CASSVGGWLPQETQYF. The CDR3 DNA follows: TGTGCCAGCAGCGTAGGAGGTTGGCTTCCACAAGAGACCCAGTACTTC.

In this sample, this clone turned up many times. The chain recombines TRBV6-5 with TRBJ2-1, with unresolved D. Germline V CDR1 and CDR2: MNHEY, SVGAGI. This CDR3 has 15 residues. V was trimmed by 0 bases and J by 5 bases, leaving 11 bases between them. For the CDR3, the DNA is TGTGCCAGCAGTTACTCTCTCGGTTGGAACAATGAGCAGTTCTTC. Translating gives CASSYSLGWNNEQFF.

In this sample, this clone turned up a few times. This chain connects TRBV2 to TRBJ2-1; D perhaps matches TRBD1 (6 bases). Germline assignment: CDR1 SNHLY and CDR2 FYNNEI. The CDR3 covers 13 residues. Between the trimmed V and J ends, which lost 3 bases and 6 bases, there was a span of 9 bases. DNA for the CDR3: TGTGCCAGCAGTGATACAGGGCGCAATGAGCAGTTCTTC. It specifies CASSDTGRNEQFF.

This clone turned up a few times. V and J are TRBV9 and TRBJ1-2, with unresolved D. V was trimmed by 0 bases and J by 5 bases, leaving 11 bases between them. Germline CDR1 and CDR2: SGDLS and YYNGEE. This CDR3 is built from 14 residues. The CDR3 nucleotides read TGTGCCAGCAGCGTAGGGTTTGCAGAGTATGGCTACACCTTC. It encodes CASSVGFAEYGYTF.

The J gene is TRBJ1-1, the V gene TRBV29-1; D unresolved. The CDR3 contains 12 residues. Trimming pared 7 bases from V and 12 bases from J, leaving 21 bases between. Per germline, CDR1 SQVTM and CDR2 ANQGSEA. The CDR3 loop is CSAGEKRAGPFF. In nucleotides, the CDR3 is TGCAGCGCGGGCGAAAAGCGGGCAGGTCCTTTCTTT.

This clone has only a few counts. The chain has TRBV27 and TRBJ2-1; D is possibly TRBD2 (6 bases). CDR1 and CDR2 from the germline V gene are MNHEY and SMNVEV (reference sequence). The CDR3 is 14 residues long. V was trimmed by 4 bases and J by 4 bases, leaving 11 bases between them. In DNA form, the CDR3 reads TGTGCCAGCAGTTGGGGGGATCGTTACAATGAGCAGTTCTTC. Its protein is CASSWGDRYNEQFF.

This clone was detected a few times. Other DNA sequences in this sample translate to the same CDR3. This rearrangement joins TRBV7-3 to TRBJ2-7, with a weak D call TRBD2 (6 bases). The CDR3 has 14 amino acids. The ends were cut back, 2 bases at V and 3 bases at J, with 11 bases in the middle. Germline loops: CDR1 SGHTA, CDR2 FQGTGA. The CDR3 nucleotides read TGTGCCAGCAGCTTAGCCGGGGGAGGCTACGAGCAGTACTTC. It translates to CASSLAGGGYEQYF.

This clone has a count of ten or more. This chain uses TRBV5-8 with TRBJ1-2; possible D gene TRBD1, 6 bases. CDR1 is SGHTS, CDR2 YDEGEE, per germline. Between the trimmed V and J ends, which lost 3 bases and 9 bases, there was a span of 9 bases. The CDR3 loop spans 11 amino acids. This CDR3 reads CASSSWDSYTF. CDR3 coding DNA: TGTGCCAGCAGCTCATGGGACAGCTACACCTTC.

This chain uses TRBV29-1 with TRBJ2-1; 7 bases are shared with TRBD1. CDR1 and CDR2 (germline): SQVTM, ANQGSEA. The ends lost 7 bases at V and 7 bases at J; junction bases unmatched: 10. The length of the CDR3 is 13 residues. CDR3 sequence: CSAVKGAGNEQFF. The CDR3, as DNA: TGCAGCGCCGTCAAGGGGGCTGGAAATGAGCAGTTCTTC.

The rearrangement links TRBV4-1 to TRBJ1-5; weak D call: TRBD1 (5 bases). In germline, CDR1 is MGHRA, CDR2 YSYEKL. The V end was cut by 3 bases, the J end by 0 bases, with 18 bases between. CDR3 length equals 18 residues. The chain's CDR3 is CASSQIPRGRYSNQPQHF. The CDR3, as DNA: TGCGCCAGCAGCCAGATCCCGAGGGGACGATATAGCAATCAGCCCCAGCATTTT.

This chain uses TRBV7-2 with TRBJ2-3, with 16 bases that match TRBD2. With 5 bases clipped from V and 2 bases from J, the junction kept 7 bases outside the gene matches. The CDR3 length is 18 residues. Germline V gene lookup returns CDR1 SGHTA and CDR2 FQGNSA. The CDR3 sequence is CASSTGLAGGLATDTQYF. The CDR3 DNA reads as TGTGCCAGCAGCACGGGACTAGCGGGAGGGCTGGCCACAGATACGCAGTATTTT.

In this sample, this clone turned up a few times. V usage is TRBV7-9 and J usage is TRBJ1-2; 9 bases align to TRBD1. V lost 1 base and J lost 4; bases outside the gene matches: 4. The germline V gene has CDR1 SEHNR and CDR2 FQNEAQ (reference sequence). The CDR3 spans 15 residues. The CDR3 DNA sequence: TGTGCCAGCAGCTTAGTCGGGACAGGGCTCTATGGCTACACCTTC. This gives the protein CASSLVGTGLYGYTF.

In this sample, this clone turned up a few times. This chain links TRBV15 with TRBJ2-5; 14 bases line up with TRBD2. CDR1 and CDR2 (germline): LNHNV, YYDKDF (reference sequence). V shed 0 bases and J 2 bases; nucleotides not matched to a gene: 8. The CDR3 spans 19 residues. The CDR3 DNA reads TGTGCCACCAGCAGAGATTACCCACGACTAGCGGGGGGGCAAGAGACCCAGTACTTC. It is translated as CATSRDYPRLAGGQETQYF.